Following are 7 T cell receptor beta chains from one sample sequenced in a study of blood T cell repertoires in COVID-19. Here immunoSEQ multiplex PCR was the method, and the copy in TCRdb shows in-frame clones only, minus some. Of about 100,000 clones in the sample, 86% were seen once. Sequencing was performed on peripheral blood. The receptors stem from a man older than 75 with active or convalescent COVID-19.

This chain uses TRBV18 with TRBJ2-1; D not certain. V was shortened by 3 bases and J by 6 bases, with 9 bases between the two germline ends. CDR1 and CDR2 (germline): KGHSH, LQKENI. This CDR3 comprises 13 residues. The chain's CDR3 is CASSPQVSNEQFF. CDR3 DNA: TGTGCCAGCTCACCTCAGGTATCCAATGAGCAGTTCTTC.

V usage is TRBV28 and J usage is TRBJ2-1; 9 nucleotides agree with TRBD2. J lost 3 bases, V lost 5 bases, and 5 bases had no gene match. The CDR3 spans 15 residues. Looked up from germline, CDR1 is MDHEN and CDR2 is SYDVKM. The CDR3, as DNA: TGTGCCAGCAGTCCGATAGCGGGAGTCTACAATGAGCAGTTCTTC. Translating it yields CASSPIAGVYNEQFF. Filled out from reference TRBV28 and TRBJ2-1, the complete variable domain reads DVKVTQSSRYLVKRTGEKVFLECVQDMDHENMFWYRQDPGLGLRLIYFSYDVKMKEKGDIPEGYSVSREKKERFSLILESASTNQTSMYLCASSPIAGVYNEQFFGPGTRLTVL.

The genes are TRBV19 and TRBJ2-7, with 7 bases identical to TRBD2. The CDR3 extends over 15 amino acids. V lost 6 bases and J lost 4; bases outside the gene matches: 12. Germline V gene sequence: CDR1 LNHDA, CDR2 SQIVND (reference sequence). The CDR3 nucleotides are TGTGCCAGTAGCAGCCTACTGGGGGGAGGGTACGAGCAGTACTTC. This sequence encodes CASSSLLGGGYEQYF.

This chain joins TRBV6-5 and TRBJ1-1; 7 bases map to TRBD1. Germline V gives CDR1 MNHEY, CDR2 SVGAGI. V shed 6 bases and J 4 bases; nucleotides not matched to a gene: 5. The CDR3 is 13 amino acids. The CDR3 DNA follows: TGTGCCAGCAGATCGCAGGGGGGCACTGAAGCTTTCTTT. Amino acid sequence: CASRSQGGTEAFF.

V and J are TRBV3-1 (or the pseudogene TRBV3-2) and TRBJ2-7, with D perhaps TRBD2 (6 bases). CDR1 is LGHDT, CDR2 YNNKEL, per germline (reference sequence). The CDR3 is 16 amino acids. The ends were cut back, 4 bases at V and 5 bases at J, with 21 bases in the middle. CDR3 DNA sequence: TGTGCCAGCAGCCTCCGGGCCGGGGGTAGCCGGGACGAGCAGTACTTC. It is translated as CASSLRAGGSRDEQYF.

The rearrangement uses TRBV12-5 and TRBJ2-3; 12 nucleotides match TRBD2. After removal of 6 bases from V and 0 bases from J, the junction contained 7 bases not matched to a gene. Looked up from germline, CDR1 is LGHNT and CDR2 is FRNRAP. CDR3 length equals 17 residues. The CDR3 DNA reads TGTGCTAGTGGGCCCGGGACTAGCGGGCTTAGCACAGATACGCAGTATTTT. Translation: CASGPGTSGLSTDTQYF.

This clone was counted a single time. The chain is built from TRBV7-2 and TRBJ2-1; 8 nucleotides match TRBD2. J lost 0 bases, V lost 3 bases, and 4 bases had no gene match. This CDR3 contains 16 residues. Germline CDR1 reads SGHTA; CDR2 reads FQGNSA. CDR3 sequence (DNA): TGTGCCAGCAGCTTTTTAGCGGGGAGCTCCTACAATGAGCAGTTCTTC. Its translation: CASSFLAGSSYNEQFF.